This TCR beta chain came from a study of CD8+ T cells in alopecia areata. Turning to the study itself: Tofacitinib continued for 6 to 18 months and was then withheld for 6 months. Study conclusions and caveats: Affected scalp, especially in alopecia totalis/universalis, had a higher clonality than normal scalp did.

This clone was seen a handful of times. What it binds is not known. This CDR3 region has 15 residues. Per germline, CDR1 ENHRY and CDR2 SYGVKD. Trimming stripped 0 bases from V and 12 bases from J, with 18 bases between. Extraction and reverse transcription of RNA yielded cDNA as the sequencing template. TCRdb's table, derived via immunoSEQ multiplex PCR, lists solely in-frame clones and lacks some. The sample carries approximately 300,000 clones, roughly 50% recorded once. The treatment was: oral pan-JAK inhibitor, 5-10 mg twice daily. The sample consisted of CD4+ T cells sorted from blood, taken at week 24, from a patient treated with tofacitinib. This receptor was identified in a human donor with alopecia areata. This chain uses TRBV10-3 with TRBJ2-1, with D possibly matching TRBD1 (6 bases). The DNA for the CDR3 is TGTGCCATCAGTGAGTCCCCCCCGTTGCAGGGGCGGCAGTTCTTC. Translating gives CAISESPPLQGRQFF.